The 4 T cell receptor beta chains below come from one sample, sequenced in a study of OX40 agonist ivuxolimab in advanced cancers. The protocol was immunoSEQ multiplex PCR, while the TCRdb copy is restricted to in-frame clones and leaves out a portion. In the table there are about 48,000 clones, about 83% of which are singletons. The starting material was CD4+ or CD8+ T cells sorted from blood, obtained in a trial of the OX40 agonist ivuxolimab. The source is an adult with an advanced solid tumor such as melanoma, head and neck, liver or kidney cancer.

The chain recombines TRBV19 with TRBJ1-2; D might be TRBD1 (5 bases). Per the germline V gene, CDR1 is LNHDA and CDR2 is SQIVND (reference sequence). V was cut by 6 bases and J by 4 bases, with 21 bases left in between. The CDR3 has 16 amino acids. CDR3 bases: TGTGCCAGTAGAATGGACCCCCAGGGTATTGGCTATGGCTACACCTTC. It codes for CASRMDPQGIGYGYTF.

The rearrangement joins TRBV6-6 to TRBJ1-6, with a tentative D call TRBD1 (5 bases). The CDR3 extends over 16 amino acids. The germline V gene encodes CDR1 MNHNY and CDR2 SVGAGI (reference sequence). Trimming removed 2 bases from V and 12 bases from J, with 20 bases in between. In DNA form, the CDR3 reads TGTGCCAGCAGTTACCGGGCTGAGTCCCGGGGGGGACCCCTCCACTTT. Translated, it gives CASSYRAESRGGPLHF.

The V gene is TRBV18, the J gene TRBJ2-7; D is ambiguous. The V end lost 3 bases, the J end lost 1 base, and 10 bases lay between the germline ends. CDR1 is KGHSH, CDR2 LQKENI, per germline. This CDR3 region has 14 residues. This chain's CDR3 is CASSPLQDSYEQYF. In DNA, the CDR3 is TGTGCCAGCTCACCTCTACAAGATTCCTACGAGCAGTACTTC.

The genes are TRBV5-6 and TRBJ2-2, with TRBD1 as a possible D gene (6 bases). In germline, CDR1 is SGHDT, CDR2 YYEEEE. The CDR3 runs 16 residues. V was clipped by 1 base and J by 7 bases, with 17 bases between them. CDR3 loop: CASSLYGRGRFGELFF. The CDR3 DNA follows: TGTGCCAGCAGCTTGTATGGCAGGGGAAGGTTCGGGGAGCTGTTTTTT.